What follows describes a single T cell receptor (delta chain). This clone has a handful of counts. Its recognized antigen is unknown. No much larger clonotype is one base removed from it; base qualities were not supplied. This sample was included in a study of human gamma delta and Vdelta1 T cells (dated by TCRdb to 2017 to 2018). About the full investigation: The study examined Delta One T cells, which are Vd1+ gamma-delta T cells, as cytotoxic effectors against acute myeloid leukemia.

CDR1 and CDR2 are read off the germline V gene as TSWWSYY and QGS. V is clipped by 9 bases and J by 0 bases, and the sequence between their germline boundaries is 29 bases long. Counted from cysteine to phenylalanine, this CDR3 has 19 amino acids. This entry keeps only the CDR3 DNA: 57 bases, framed from base 1. What the work shows at the level of the full study, not this receptor alone: Delta One T cells were reported as polyclonal and as showing broad cytotoxic targeting of acute myeloid leukemia.

Libraries were prepared through PCR. The listed sequencing device is Illumina MiSeq. TCRdb processed the public reads again with the CATT caller, after which rows with matching DNA were combined. Here the sample has fewer than 15,000 delta-chain clones; around 49% occur a single time. The ten top clones hold 1.5% of the sample. This TCR came from a human donor in good health. The specimen was Vdelta1 gamma-delta T cells from blood grown in culture (DOT cells). Per the publication, the cell subset or site label means: Delta One T cells, in vitro expanded/differentiated Vd1+ gamma-delta T cells. The chain links TRDV1 with TRDJ1, with a tentative D gene TRDD3 over 5 matching bases. The CDR3 reads as follows: CALHALGPPFLPYTDKLIF. The sequenced DNA: TGTGCTCTGCACGCTCTGGGCCCCCCTTTTCTCCCGTACACCGATAAACTCATCTTT.